This T cell receptor beta chain was profiled in a study of response to subunit inactivated influenza vaccine. Via MiXCR, TCRdb re-called the RT-PCR reads, giving one row per CDR3 protein. The sample records some 150,000 distinct CDR3 sequences, about 12% being singletons. The CDR3 spans 17 residues. The germline V gene has CDR1 LNHNV and CDR2 YYDKDF (reference sequence). The V end was cut by 0 bases, the J end by 4 bases, with 13 bases between. The same sample was also studied in work on T cells expressing NK-cell markers. Per that study: Libraries used 5'RACE template switching adding universal primer site and UMIs. Each TCR beta repertoire originated in sorted T cells that were CD3+CD56+NKG2C+, CD3+CD56+NKG2C- or CD3+CD56-NKG2C+. Among the eight sequenced donors, seven tested HCMV-seropositive and one tested seronegative. CD8+ T cells in 5 or 6 donors included dominant NKG2C+ clonotypes at roughly 1.0-7.0%. These clonotypes additionally ranked first within the CD3+CD56-NKG2C+ fraction of a few donors.

The TCR originated in a man aged 45-65 years who received an inactivated influenza vaccine. Sequenced material: CD8+ T cells sorted from PBMCs, taken roughly 13 days after vaccination. V gene TRBV15 combines with J gene TRBJ2-6, with D possibly matching TRBD2 (5 bases). This CDR3 reads CATSRDRGAAGANVLTF. CDR3 in DNA: TGTGCCACCAGCAGAGATCGGGGTGCGGCAGGGGCCAACGTCCTGACTTTC.